The TCR beta chain under discussion was sequenced for a study of Tregs in tolerant kidney transplant recipients. Concerning this clone itself: Its target is not known. The read is 3 residues too short to cover the CDR3 end, so that end is filled in from the germline J gene.

Data came from immunoSEQ multiplex PCR; TCRdb stores just in-frame clones and leaves some out. Its listing shows some 25,000 clones. General study results and limits: Few patients were studied, so findings need validation in larger groups. No direct test of biological reproducibility was done here. Expanding Tregs on activated donor B cells appeared to best identify donor-specific TCRbeta clones. Donor-specific Treg expansion exceeded global Treg expansion in tolerant patients, suggesting antigen drive.

The nonmyeloablative bone marrow transplants came from related graft donors, with transient mixed chimerism. V lost 4 bases and J 6 bases, leaving 13 bases between the germline ends. CDR3 length: 13 amino acids. Germline V gene lookup returns CDR1 SGHVS and CDR2 FQNEAQ. This chain links TRBV7-8 with TRBJ2-7; D not certain. The TCR originated in a human patient who received a combined kidney and bone marrow transplant. Some T cells may trace back to the graft donor. The sequencing here drew on CD4+ T cells from blood (PBMCs), taken 6 months after the transplant. The CDR3 spells CASSYPGGTEQYF. The covered CDR3 bases are TGTGCCAGCAGCTACCCCGGCGGTACCGAG. Full variable domain (remainder filled in from reference TRBV7-8 and TRBJ2-7): GAGVSQSPRYKVAKRGQDVALRCDPISGHVSLFWYQQALGQGPEFLTYFQNEAQLDKSGLPSDRFFAERPEGSVSTLKIQRTQQEDSAVYLCASSYPGGTEQYFGPGTRLTVT.